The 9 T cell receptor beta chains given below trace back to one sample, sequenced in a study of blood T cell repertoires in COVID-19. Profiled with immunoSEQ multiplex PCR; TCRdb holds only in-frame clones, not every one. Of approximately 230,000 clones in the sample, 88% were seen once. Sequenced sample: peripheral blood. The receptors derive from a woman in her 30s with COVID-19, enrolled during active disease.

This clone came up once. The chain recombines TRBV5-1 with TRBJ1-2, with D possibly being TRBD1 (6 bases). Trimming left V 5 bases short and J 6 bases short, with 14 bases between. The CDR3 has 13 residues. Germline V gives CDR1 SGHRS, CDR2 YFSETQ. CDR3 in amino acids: CASRATGRDGYTF. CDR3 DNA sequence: TGCGCCAGCAGGGCTACAGGGCGTGATGGCTACACCTTC.

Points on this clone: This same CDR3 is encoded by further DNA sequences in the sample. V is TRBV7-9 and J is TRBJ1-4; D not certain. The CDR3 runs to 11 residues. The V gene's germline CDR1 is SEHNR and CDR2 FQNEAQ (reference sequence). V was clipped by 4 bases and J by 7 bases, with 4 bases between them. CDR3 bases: TGTGCCAGCAGCTCCGGTGAAAAACTGTTTTTT. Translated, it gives CASSSGEKLFF.

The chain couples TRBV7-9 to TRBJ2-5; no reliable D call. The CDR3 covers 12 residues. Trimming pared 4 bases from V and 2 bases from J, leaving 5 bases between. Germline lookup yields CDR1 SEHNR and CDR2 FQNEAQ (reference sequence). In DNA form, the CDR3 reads TGTGCCAGCAGCTACCTACAAGAGACCCAGTACTTC. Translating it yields CASSYLQETQYF.

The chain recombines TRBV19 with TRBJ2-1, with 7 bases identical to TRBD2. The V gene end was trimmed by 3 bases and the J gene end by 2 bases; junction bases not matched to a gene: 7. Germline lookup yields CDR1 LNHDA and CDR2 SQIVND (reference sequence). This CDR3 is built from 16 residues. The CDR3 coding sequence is TGTGCCAGTAGTATGGGGGGGGGTGTCGCCTACAATGAGCAGTTCTTC. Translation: CASSMGGGVAYNEQFF.

The CDR3 nucleotides read TGTGCCAGCAGTGCACAGGAGGGCAATGAGCAGTTCTTC. This sequence encodes CASSAQEGNEQFF. This sequence joins TRBV2 and TRBJ2-1; possibly TRBD2 for D (6 bases). There are 13 residues in the CDR3. Germline CDR1 reads SNHLY; CDR2 reads FYNNEI. V lost 4 bases and J lost 6, with 10 bases in between. The variable domain in full, completed from reference TRBV2 and TRBJ2-1, reads EPEVTQTPSHQVTQMGQEVILRCVPISNHLYFYWYRQILGQKVEFLVSFYNNEISEKSEIFDDQFSVERPDGSNFTLKIRSTKLEDSAMYFCASSAQEGNEQFFGPGTRLTVL.

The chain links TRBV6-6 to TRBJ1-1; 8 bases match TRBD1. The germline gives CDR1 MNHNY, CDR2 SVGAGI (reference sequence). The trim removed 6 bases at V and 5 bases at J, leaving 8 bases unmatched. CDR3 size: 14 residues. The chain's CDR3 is CASRLRQGMTEAFF. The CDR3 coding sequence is TGTGCCAGCAGACTTAGACAGGGGATGACTGAAGCTTTCTTT.

CDR3 in amino acids: CASSLRQGSYGYTF. The CDR3 DNA reads TGTGCCAGCAGCTTGCGGCAGGGGAGCTATGGCTACACCTTC. This sequence joins TRBV5-5 and TRBJ1-2, with a tentative D call TRBD1 (6 bases). The germline gives CDR1 SGHKS, CDR2 YYEKEE (reference sequence). The V end was cut by 1 base, the J end by 4 bases, with 11 bases between. There are 14 residues in the CDR3.

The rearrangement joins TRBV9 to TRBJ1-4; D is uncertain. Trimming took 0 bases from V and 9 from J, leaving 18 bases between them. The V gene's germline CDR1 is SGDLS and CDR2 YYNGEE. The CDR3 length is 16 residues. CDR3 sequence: CASSVGWAATGKKLFF. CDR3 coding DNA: TGTGCCAGCAGCGTAGGTTGGGCAGCAACGGGAAAAAAACTGTTTTTT.

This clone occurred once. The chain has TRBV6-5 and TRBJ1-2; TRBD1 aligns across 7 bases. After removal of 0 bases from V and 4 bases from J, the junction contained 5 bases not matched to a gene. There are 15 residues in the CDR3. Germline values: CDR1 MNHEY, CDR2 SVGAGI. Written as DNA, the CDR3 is TGTGCCAGCAGTTACTCGAGGGGGCTCGTCTATGGCTACACCTTC. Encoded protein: CASSYSRGLVYGYTF.